A single T cell receptor beta chain is shown here with its context. Its antigen is as yet unknown. This entry comes from a study of T cell repertoires in cytomegalovirus infection. TCRdb ran MiXCR on the reads and lists one entry per CDR3 protein. This sample has about a million distinct CDR3 sequences, with 25% to 40% found just once. The CDR3 has 15 amino acids. Germline V gene sequence: CDR1 SEHNR, CDR2 FQNEAQ (reference sequence). The V end was cut by 1 base, the J end by 8 bases, with 15 bases between. Study results and limitations: The response measured ex vivo was dominated by TCR beta clonotypes (HLA-C-restricted and CMV-specific).

This chain joins TRBV7-9 and TRBJ2-1; tentative D call: TRBD2 (5 bases). The sample consisted of cultured CD8+ T cells from PBMCs, taken from culture after CMV antigen stimulation. This TCR was recovered from a human donor in good health (CMV status not recorded). Some clones in this sample may be carry-over from other donors' samples. The CDR3 DNA is TGTGCCAGCAGCTTAGTGACTATCCGATGGGATGAGCAGTTCTTC. Its protein is CASSLVTIRWDEQFF.